The present entry profiles one T cell receptor beta chain with its context. Antigen specificity is unknown. Germline V gene data show CDR1 as SGHDT and CDR2 as YYEEEE. CDR3 length: 16 residues. The V gene end was trimmed by 2 bases and the J gene end by 2 bases; junction bases not matched to a gene: 3. This entry is derived from a study of cytomegalovirus exposure and HLA in healthy donors. Turning to the study itself: The study's early data release held roughly 91 million unique TCRs from HLA-typed donors.

Study results and caveats: Reports credit the classifier with highly specific, highly sensitive diagnosis of cytomegalovirus status. Rare TCR sequences predominated, though certain public TCRs were found in many donors. The authors considered a cluster of highly shared sequence variants likely to be a sequencing artifact.

PCR employed 60 Vbeta and 13 Jbeta primers. The data were produced by immunoSEQ multiplex PCR, yet TCRdb's version contains in-frame clones alone and is incomplete. The sample has about 210,000 clones; over 75% are singletons. This receptor was obtained from a woman aged 45-65 years in good health and CMV-seropositive. The chain recombines TRBV5-6 with TRBJ2-2, with 10 bases that match TRBD2. The sequenced sample consisted of PBMCs. This chain's CDR3 is CASSFRTSGNTGELFF. The CDR3 region has the DNA TGTGCCAGCAGCTTCCGGACTAGCGGAAACACCGGGGAGCTGTTTTTT.